The 15 T cell receptor beta chains below come from one sample, sequenced in a study of T cells in Graves' hyperthyroidism and ophthalmopathy. The source material, RNA transcripts, was used to amplify TCR beta CDR3 regions. A set of HTBI primers served as the primers for a first-round RT-PCR of the TCR CDR3. TCRdb passed the multiplex PCR reads through MiXCR, listing each CDR3 protein once. The sample holds 650,000 to 850,000 distinct CDR3 sequences, around 20% seen once. The source material was blood. All receptors derive from a woman aged 45-59 years with Graves' hyperthyroidism that later progressed to Graves' ophthalmopathy.

As for this clonotype: One base away lies a much larger clone, so this may be a sequencing read error. The chain employs TRBV2 and TRBJ2-1; 11 bases match TRBD2. Germline V lookup: CDR1 SNHLY, CDR2 FYNNEI. V was pared by 3 bases and J by 8 bases, with 6 bases of the junction left unmatched. This CDR3 spans 15 amino acids. The CDR3 nucleotides are TGTGCCAGCAGTGATAGCGGGGGGGCCGGAGATGAGCAGTTCTTC. Residues: CASSDSGGAGDEQFF.

For the CDR3, the DNA is TGCAGTGCTGGCGGACTAGCGGCGGAGACCCAGTACTTC. Translated: CSAGGLAAETQYF. The chain is built from TRBV20-1 and TRBJ2-5; 10 bases line up with TRBD2. Trimming cost V 5 bases and J 5 bases; bases outside gene matches: 5. Germline V lookup: CDR1 DFQATT, CDR2 SNEGSKA (reference sequence). This CDR3 contains 13 residues.

The chain joins TRBV12-3 or TRBV12-4 to TRBJ1-4; D is perhaps TRBD1 (5 bases). With 5 bases removed from V and 11 bases from J, the gap between germline ends came to 18 bases. The CDR3 extends over 14 amino acids. DNA for the CDR3: TGTGCCAGCAGTCTCGACAGCTCCCTTGGGAAACTGTTTTTT. Translation: CASSLDSSLGKLFF.

In this sample, this clonotype turned up a few times. This sequence joins TRBV4-1 and TRBJ2-7, with a weak D call TRBD1 (5 bases). Trimming took off 1 base at V and 2 bases at J, with 9 bases between the two ends. This CDR3 has 14 residues. CDR1 is MGHRA and CDR2 is YSYEKL in the germline V gene. For the CDR3, the DNA is TGCGCCAGCAGCCAAGCGGCGGACACCTACGAGCAGTACTTC. Amino acids: CASSQAADTYEQYF.

The chain links TRBV27 to TRBJ1-4; D call uncertain. The CDR3 loop spans 15 amino acids. The V end was cut by 5 bases, the J end by 0 bases, with 10 bases between. Looked up from germline, CDR1 is MNHEY and CDR2 is SMNVEV (reference sequence). The CDR3 DNA is TGTGCCAGCAGTCCGCATGTTGCAACTAATGAAAAACTGTTTTTT. This codes for CASSPHVATNEKLFF.

Worth noting for this clonotype: A much more abundant neighbour one base away suggests this may be a read error. V gene TRBV7-9 combines with J gene TRBJ1-5; 10 bases fit TRBD1. V lost 6 bases, J lost 5 bases, and 4 bases stayed unmatched. Looked up from germline, CDR1 is SEHNR and CDR2 is FQNEAQ (reference sequence). CDR3 length: 14 amino acids. In DNA, the CDR3 is TGTGCCAGCAGGAGGACAGGGGGAGATCAGCCCCAGCATTTT. It codes for CASRRTGGDQPQHF.

This clonotype came up many times. The J gene is TRBJ2-1, the V gene TRBV12-3 or TRBV12-4; D unresolved. The V and J ends lost 2 bases and 3 bases respectively, with 8 bases between them. This CDR3 is 14 amino acids long. This CDR3 is CASSLIADYNEQFF. CDR3 coding DNA: TGTGCCAGCAGTTTAATCGCAGACTACAATGAGCAGTTCTTC.

This chain uses TRBV12-3 or TRBV12-4 with TRBJ1-5; D is possibly TRBD1 (5 bases). Trimming removed 3 bases at V and 9 bases at J, with 12 bases between. The CDR3 spans 13 residues. In DNA form, the CDR3 reads TGTGCCAGCAGTTTGGGCAGGGCTTGGCCCCAGCATTTT. Translation: CASSLGRAWPQHF.

This clonotype turned up a few times. V is TRBV19 and J is TRBJ1-5; D is uncertain. Trimming took 1 base from V and 5 from J, leaving 12 bases between them. Germline CDR1 and CDR2: LNHDA and SQIVND (reference sequence). The CDR3 extends over 15 amino acids. CDR3 in amino acids: CASSIVGRRHQPQHF. CDR3 sequence (DNA): TGTGCCAGTAGTATAGTCGGCAGACGGCATCAGCCCCAGCATTTT. Full variable domain (outside the CDR3, taken from reference TRBV19 and TRBJ1-5): DGGITQSPKYLFRKEGQNVTLSCEQNLNHDAMYWYRQDPGQGLRLIYYSQIVNDFQKGDIAEGYSVSREKKESFPLTVTSAQKNPTAFYLCASSIVGRRHQPQHFGDGTRLSIL.

This clonotype was seen ten or more times. V usage is TRBV30 and J usage is TRBJ1-1; possibly TRBD1 for D (6 bases). CDR1 and CDR2 from the germline V gene are GTSNPN and SVGIG (reference sequence). V lost 4 bases to trimming and J lost 3 bases, with 9 bases between them. The CDR3 is 12 residues long. The CDR3 reads CAWTGVYTEAFF. The CDR3 region has the DNA TGTGCCTGGACAGGGGTGTACACTGAAGCTTTCTTT.

The chain links TRBV13 to TRBJ1-6; 9 bases are shared with TRBD1. CDR1 is PRHDT and CDR2 is FYEKMQ in the germline V gene (reference sequence). V lost 4 bases to trimming and J lost 9 bases; unmatched junction nucleotides: 10. The CDR3 is 16 amino acids. CDR3 sequence (DNA): TGTGCCAGCAGCTCCACCCTCGGGACAGGGAGTTCACCCCTCCACTTT. Its protein product is CASSSTLGTGSSPLHF.

This clonotype appeared a single time. The chain recombines TRBV3-1 with TRBJ2-7; 13 nucleotides align to TRBD2. Germline values: CDR1 LGHDT, CDR2 YNNKEL (reference sequence). This CDR3 has 17 residues. V dropped 5 bases and J dropped 3; count of bases not matched to a gene: 10. CDR3 in amino acids: CASSDGLAGAGGYEQYF. Written as DNA, the CDR3 is TGTGCCAGCAGCGATGGACTAGCGGGGGCTGGAGGCTACGAGCAGTACTTC.

The rearrangement uses TRBV18 and TRBJ2-5; D is possibly TRBD1 (5 bases). The length of the CDR3 is 15 residues. The V gene's germline CDR1 is KGHSH and CDR2 LQKENI. The V end lost 6 bases, the J end lost 1 base, and 15 bases lay between the germline ends. In nucleotides, the CDR3 is TGTGCCAGCTCGGAGAGGAGTACAGGCCAAGAGACCCAGTACTTC. It encodes CASSERSTGQETQYF.

The chain combines TRBV11-2 with TRBJ2-2; possibly TRBD1 or TRBD2 for D (5 bases each). This CDR3 spans 14 amino acids. The germline gives CDR1 SGHAT, CDR2 FQNNGV. V shed 11 bases and J shed 6 bases, with 19 bases lying between them. The CDR3 protein is CACWDATAPGELFF. CDR3 DNA sequence: TGTGCCTGCTGGGACGCGACAGCGCCCGGGGAGCTGTTTTTT. The whole variable domain, filled in from reference TRBV11-2 and TRBJ2-2, reads EAGVAQSPRYKIIEKRQSVAFWCNPISGHATLYWYQQILGQGPKLLIQFQNNGVVDDSQLPKDRFSAERLKGVDSTLKIQPAKLEDSAVYLCACWDATAPGELFFGEGSRLTVL.

This clonotype was seen ten or more times. The chain recombines TRBV15 with TRBJ1-1; perhaps TRBD1 as D (5 bases). The V end lost 4 bases, the J end lost 4 bases, and 10 bases lay between the germline ends. Germline lookup yields CDR1 LNHNV and CDR2 YYDKDF (reference sequence). CDR3 length: 13 residues. The CDR3 region is CATSILGPTEAFF. The DNA of the CDR3 is TGTGCCACCAGCATACTGGGACCCACTGAAGCTTTCTTT.